This entry concerns a single TCR beta chain. Each of the patients experienced relapse following autologous stem cell transplantation, and their brentuximab vedotin exposure differed. This record belongs to a study of PD-1 blockade in classical Hodgkin lymphoma. Trimming took 6 bases from V and 6 from J, leaving 15 bases between them. CDR3 length: 14 residues. Germline V lookup: CDR1 SGHTA, CDR2 FQGNSA. The assay was immunoSEQ multiplex PCR, and TCRdb's table has in-frame clones only and misses some. The sample yields 70,000 or so clones, about 92% seen once. This receptor was identified in a human donor with classical Hodgkin lymphoma. The chain uses TRBV7-2 and TRBJ2-1; no definite D call. The sequences come from peripheral blood mononuclear cells (PBMCs), collected at baseline. In DNA form, the CDR3 reads TGTGCCAGCAGAGGTCGGGCCGTCTCCAATGAGCAGTTCTTC. It is translated as CASRGRAVSNEQFF.